This T cell receptor beta chain was found in a study of PD-L1 blockade in urothelial cancer. Study at large: Patients started atezolizumab in the mid-2010s, 1,200 mg intravenously every 3 weeks. Patients previously received 0 to 3 chemotherapy regimens.

TCR analog templates of synthetic origin were spiked into each PCR. This table comes from immunoSEQ multiplex PCR, and its TCRdb copy is limited to in-frame clones, with some not included. The table has 50,000 to 55,000 clones, over 65% seen once. The sample's time point: pretreatment peripheral blood. Diagnoses among patients were locally advanced or metastatic urothelial carcinoma. In germline, CDR1 is ENHRY, CDR2 SYGVKD. CDR3 length: 17 amino acids. Losses at the gene ends were 3 bases for V and 1 base for J; bases not matched to a gene: 9. This receptor was identified in a man in his forties or fifties with urothelial cancer. V is TRBV10-3 and J is TRBJ2-3; 8 bases line up with TRBD2. Source: PBMCs, taken around atezolizumab (anti-PD-L1) treatment. The CDR3 here is CAISDRGSGRGTDTQYF. As DNA, the CDR3 is TGTGCCATCAGTGATAGGGGCAGCGGGAGAGGCACAGATACGCAGTATTTT.